This TCR beta chain was sequenced for a study of shared clonotypes between healthy human individuals. Germline assignment: CDR1 GTSNPN and CDR2 SVGIG (reference sequence). This CDR3 has 15 amino acids. V shed 0 bases, J shed 2 bases, and the junction held 4 bases outside the gene matches. All of the donors resided in Nashville, Tennessee, and each was a Caucasian adult. Researchers partitioned CD4+ cells into CD45RA+ naive and CD45RA-negative memory subsets. Original processing methods: Junction-only sequences without quality scores were provided by ImmunoSEQ, so filtering was different. TCRdb keeps only in-frame clones here, not all; method: immunoSEQ multiplex PCR. V, J and clone size are taken as reported in that table, and D and trimming were inferred from the DNA itself. The sample has about 2.4 million clones, roughly 93% seen once.

The clonotype comes from a man aged 18 to 30 in good health. Some clones in this sample may be carry-over from other donors' samples. V and J are TRBV30 and TRBJ2-4, with 7 positions matching TRBD2. Sequencing input: naive CD4+ T cells from PBMCs. Subset here: CD45RA+ positively selected. CDR3 protein: CAWSVWRETKNIQYF. CDR3 bases: TGTGCCTGGAGTGTTTGGCGGGAGACCAAAAACATTCAGTACTTC.